These 9 T cell receptor beta chains came from one sample sequenced in a study of spatial heterogeneity in lung cancer. MiXCR, run by TCRdb on the 5' RACE reads, gives a single entry per CDR3 protein. The table lists approximately 9,400 distinct CDR3 sequences, about 5% of them singletons. This sample's time point: sample taken at primary tumor resection. Tumor, nontumor lung or frozen PBMC supplied whole RNA, sequenced without sorting. This specimen consisted of PBMCs, obtained at surgery. These receptors were collected from a male donor with early-stage non-small cell lung cancer.

By frequency in the sample, this clonotype is medium-sized (0.01 to 0.1%). The CDR3 DNA reads as TGTGCCAGCAGCTTAGCAGGGAGTTACTACGAGCAGTACTTC. It codes for CASSLAGSYYEQYF. The chain combines TRBV7-2 with TRBJ2-7; D perhaps matches TRBD2 (5 bases). Trimming took 0 bases from V and 3 from J, leaving 9 bases between them. The germline V gene encodes CDR1 SGHTA and CDR2 FQGNSA. This CDR3 spans 14 amino acids. Together with reference TRBV7-2 and TRBJ2-7, the CDR3 gives the full variable domain: GAGVSQSPSNKVTEKGKDVELRCDPISGHTALYWYRQSLGQGLEFLIYFQGNSAPDKSGLPSDRFSAERTGGSVSTLTIQRTQQEDSAVYLCASSLAGSYYEQYFGPGTRLTVT.

This clonotype was seen many times. The chain has TRBV6-4 and TRBJ2-1; D gene uncertain. Trimming removed 10 bases at V and 1 base at J, with 11 bases between. This CDR3 comprises 13 residues. Germline-derived CDR1 and CDR2 are MRHNA and SNTAGT. The CDR3 reads CAIPTRSYNEQFF. The CDR3 DNA is TGTGCCATCCCGACTCGTTCCTACAATGAGCAGTTCTTC.

This chain links TRBV25-1 with TRBJ2-7, with D perhaps TRBD2 (5 bases). Deletions cut 6 bases from V and 3 bases from J, with 24 bases between. The CDR3 length is 17 residues. CDR1 and CDR2 from the germline V gene are MGHDK and SYGVNS. The CDR3 DNA sequence: TGTGCCAGCAGCCTCCATCCCTTACTAGGAACGCGCTACGAGCAGTACTTC. Residues: CASSLHPLLGTRYEQYF.

The chain has TRBV28 and TRBJ2-7; TRBD1 matches at 10 bases. V shed 4 bases, J shed 3 bases, and the junction held 6 bases outside the gene matches. The CDR3 extends over 15 amino acids. Per the germline V gene, CDR1 is MDHEN and CDR2 is SYDVKM. The CDR3: CASSSRDRGFYEQYF. The DNA of the CDR3 is TGTGCCAGCAGTTCCCGGGACAGGGGTTTCTACGAGCAGTACTTC.

This clonotype is labeled as medium-sized. The V call is TRBV2, the J call TRBJ1-5, with TRBD1 identical over 10 bases. V shed 5 bases, J shed 3 bases, and the junction held 7 bases outside the gene matches. This CDR3 is 16 amino acids long. Germline lookup yields CDR1 SNHLY and CDR2 FYNNEI. CDR3 in DNA: TGTGCCAGCAGTACTCCCGGGACAGGGGCCAATCAGCCCCAGCATTTT. This encodes CASSTPGTGANQPQHF.

This clonotype was detected ten times or more. The chain is built from TRBV20-1 and TRBJ1-2; D is possibly TRBD1 (5 bases). This CDR3 region has 16 residues. V lost 0 bases and J 4 bases, leaving 18 bases between the germline ends. CDR1 is DFQATT and CDR2 is SNEGSKA in the germline V gene (reference sequence). The CDR3 DNA reads as TGCAGTGCTAGAGATCCCTCCAGGGAGCGGGTCTATGGCTACACCTTC. Translation: CSARDPSRERVYGYTF.

At least ten counts were recorded for this clonotype. The chain carries TRBV5-1 and TRBJ2-7, with TRBD2 identical over 8 bases. The CDR3 totals 16 residues. Trimming cost V 0 bases and J 0 bases; bases outside gene matches: 5. The germline V gene encodes CDR1 SGHRS and CDR2 YFSETQ. CDR3 sequence: CASSLGLAPSSYEQYF. The DNA of the CDR3 is TGCGCCAGCAGCTTGGGACTAGCGCCGAGCTCCTACGAGCAGTACTTC.

This clonotype counts as medium-sized. This chain uses TRBV29-1 with TRBJ1-5; D is undetermined. V lost 6 bases and J 8 bases, leaving 17 bases between the germline ends. This CDR3 comprises 13 residues. The germline CDR1 and CDR2 sequences are SQVTM and ANQGSEA. The CDR3 loop reads CSVQDTGGEPQHF. CDR3 bases: TGCAGCGTGCAGGATACGGGCGGGGAGCCCCAGCATTTT.

This clonotype was detected many times. The rearrangement uses TRBV7-2 and TRBJ1-2, with TRBD1 matching 7 bases. In germline, CDR1 is SGHTA, CDR2 FQGNSA. V dropped 5 bases and J dropped 3; count of bases not matched to a gene: 6. CDR3 length: 14 residues. The CDR3: CASSGAGTDYGYTF. For the CDR3, the DNA is TGTGCCAGCAGCGGCGCCGGGACAGACTATGGCTACACCTTC.